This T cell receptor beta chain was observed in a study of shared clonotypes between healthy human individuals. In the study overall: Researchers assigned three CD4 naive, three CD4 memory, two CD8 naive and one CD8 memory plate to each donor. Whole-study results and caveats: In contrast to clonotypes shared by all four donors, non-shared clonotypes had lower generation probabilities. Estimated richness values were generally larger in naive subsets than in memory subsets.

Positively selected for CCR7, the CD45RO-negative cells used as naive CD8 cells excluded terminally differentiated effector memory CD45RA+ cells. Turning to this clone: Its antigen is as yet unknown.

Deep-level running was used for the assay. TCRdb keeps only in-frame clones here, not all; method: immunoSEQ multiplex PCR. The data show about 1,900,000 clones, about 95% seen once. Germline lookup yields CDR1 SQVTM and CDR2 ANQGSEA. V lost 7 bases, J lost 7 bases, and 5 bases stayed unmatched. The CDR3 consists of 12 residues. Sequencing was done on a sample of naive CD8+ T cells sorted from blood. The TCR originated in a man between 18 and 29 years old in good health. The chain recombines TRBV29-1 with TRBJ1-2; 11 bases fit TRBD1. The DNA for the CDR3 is TGCAGCGATTGGACAGGGGGCATTGGCTACACCTTC. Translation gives CSDWTGGIGYTF. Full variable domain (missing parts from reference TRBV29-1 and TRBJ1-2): SAVISQKPSRDICQRGTSLTIQCQVDSQVTMMFWYRQQPGQSLTLIATANQGSEATYESGFVIDKFPISRPNLTFSTLTVSNMSPEDSSIYLCSDWTGGIGYTFGSGTRLTVV.